One T cell receptor beta chain is described in this entry. This sample is drawn from a study of control samples from healthy donors and cancer patients. This CDR3 is built from 15 residues. Germline lookup yields CDR1 SEHNR and CDR2 FQNEAQ (reference sequence). V lost 2 bases and J 2 bases, leaving 9 bases between the germline ends. Assay used: immunoSEQ multiplex PCR; TCRdb lists only in-frame clones, some missing. The sample shows approximately 120,000 clones, 80% to 90% of them seen only once. Sequenced: blood. This sequence was found in a man aged 55 to 69 in good health. This chain joins TRBV7-9 and TRBJ2-2; D not resolved. CDR3 nucleotide sequence: TGTGCCAGCAGCTTACTGTCGGGTAACACCGGGGAGCTGTTTTTT. Its translation: CASSLLSGNTGELFF.